The 12 T cell receptor beta chains reported below all come from one sample, sequenced in a study of CD8+CD57+ T cells in acquired aplastic anemia. Genomic DNA, the template, was used for profiling of the TCR beta VDJ and CDR3. TCRdb reprocessed the reads with MiXCR, giving one entry per CDR3 protein. Of roughly 180,000 distinct CDR3 sequences detected, about 47% appear once; the ten largest clones hold approximately 2.9%. Source material: sorted CD4+, CD8+, or CD8+CD57+ T cells (not recorded which) from PBMCs. Receptors originate from a human donor in good health.

At least ten counts were recorded for this clonotype. The V gene is TRBV5-5, the J gene TRBJ2-3; D might be TRBD1 or TRBD2, each matching 5 bases. CDR3 size: 19 residues. Trimming took 0 bases from V and 2 from J, leaving 22 bases between them. Germline loops: CDR1 SGHKS, CDR2 YYEKEE (reference sequence). The CDR3 DNA follows: TGTGCCAGCAGCTTGGCCCCCCTTACTAGGGGATTAAACACAGATACGCAGTATTTT. This translates into CASSLAPLTRGLNTDTQYF.

The J gene is TRBJ2-2, the V gene TRBV12-3 or TRBV12-4, with 7 nucleotides matching TRBD2. The CDR3 sequence is 15 residues long. J was trimmed by 3 bases and V by 2 bases; bases with no gene match: 3. CDR3 sequence (DNA): TGTGCCAGCAGTTTAAAGCGGGATTACACCGGGGAGCTGTTTTTT. The encoded protein is CASSLKRDYTGELFF.

This clonotype was seen ten or more times. The gene calls are TRBV19 and TRBJ1-1, with no clear D. Germline values: CDR1 LNHDA, CDR2 SQIVND (reference sequence). The CDR3 is 13 amino acids. V was clipped by 4 bases and J by 0 bases, with 6 bases between them. CDR3 protein: CASSTDVNTEAFF. In nucleotides, the CDR3 is TGTGCCAGTAGTACGGACGTGAACACTGAAGCTTTCTTT.

This clonotype occurred a few times. This chain joins TRBV9 and TRBJ2-5; the match to TRBD1 covers 8 bases. In germline, CDR1 is SGDLS, CDR2 YYNGEE. Losses at the gene ends were 4 bases for V and 4 bases for J; bases not matched to a gene: 9. This CDR3 comprises 15 residues. The CDR3 sequence: CASSYRQGQGETQYF. The CDR3 nucleotides read TGTGCCAGCAGCTATCGACAGGGGCAGGGAGAGACCCAGTACTTC. Filled out from reference TRBV9 and TRBJ2-5, the complete variable domain reads DSGVTQTPKHLITATGQRVTLRCSPRSGDLSVYWYQQSLDQGLQFLIQYYNGEERAKGNILERFSAQQFPDLHSELNLSSLELGDSALYFCASSYRQGQGETQYFGPGTRLLVL.

The sample holds one count of this clonotype. The chain carries TRBV7-2 and TRBJ1-2; D unresolved. Trimming left V 1 base short and J 5 bases short, with 14 bases between. Germline V CDR1 and CDR2: SGHTA, FQGNSA. The CDR3 loop spans 15 amino acids. CDR3 region: CASSLGSNRIYGYTF. The CDR3 DNA is TGTGCCAGCAGCTTAGGATCGAATAGAATATATGGCTACACCTTC.

V is TRBV15 and J is TRBJ1-1; D gene uncertain. Trimming removed 0 bases at V and 7 bases at J, with 12 bases between. CDR1 is LNHNV, CDR2 YYDKDF, per germline (reference sequence). This CDR3 is 14 amino acids long. As DNA, the CDR3 is TGTGCCACCAGCAGAGATGGCCGGGCAGTTGAAGCTTTCTTT. It is translated as CATSRDGRAVEAFF.

In its sample, this clonotype was seen many times. The genes are TRBV24-1 and TRBJ2-1; TRBD1 might be the D (6 bases). Trimming took off 4 bases at V and 10 bases at J, with 7 bases between the two ends. The CDR3 is 11 residues long. The germline CDR1 and CDR2 sequences are KGHDR and SFDVKD. CDR3 protein: CATSDGTEQFF. CDR3 nucleotide sequence: TGTGCCACCAGTGACGGGACAGAGCAGTTCTTC.

About this clonotype: A read error may be the cause here, since a much bigger clone is one base away. The V call is TRBV5-1, the J call TRBJ2-3; 7 positions match TRBD2. The length of the CDR3 is 15 residues. J lost 3 bases, V lost 7 bases, and 11 bases had no gene match. In germline, CDR1 is SGHRS, CDR2 YFSETQ. CDR3 loop: CASGWKRDGTDTQYF. In DNA, the CDR3 is TGCGCCAGCGGTTGGAAGCGGGATGGAACAGATACGCAGTATTTT.

This clonotype showed up just a few times. This chain links TRBV6-1 with TRBJ2-2, with D maybe TRBD1 (6 bases). V lost 6 bases to trimming and J lost 4 bases, with 12 bases between them. The CDR3 has 14 residues. Germline CDR1 and CDR2: MNHNS and SASEGT. CDR3 sequence: CASRKGHSTGELFF. The CDR3 coding sequence is TGTGCCAGCAGGAAGGGACACAGCACCGGGGAGCTGTTTTTT.

The chain combines TRBV10-3 with TRBJ1-3, with D unresolved. Trimming cost V 3 bases and J 0 bases, with 6 bases left between them. The CDR3 is made up of 14 amino acids. Per germline, CDR1 ENHRY and CDR2 SYGVKD. This chain's CDR3 is CAISDGSSGNTIYF. The CDR3 nucleotides read TGTGCCATCAGTGATGGGAGCTCTGGAAACACCATATATTTT.

This sequence joins TRBV10-1 and TRBJ1-1; D is uncertain. The CDR3 is made up of 13 amino acids. Trimming pared 9 bases from V and 1 base from J, leaving 12 bases between. Per the germline V gene, CDR1 is WNHNN and CDR2 is SYGVQD (reference sequence). Here the CDR3 reads CARRTQANTEAFF. Here the CDR3 DNA reads TGCGCCAGGAGGACCCAGGCGAACACTGAAGCTTTCTTT.

The chain has TRBV7-3 and TRBJ1-6; possibly TRBD1 for D (5 bases). CDR3 length equals 15 residues. V dropped 6 bases and J dropped 7 bases, with 16 bases sitting between them. Germline V gene lookup returns CDR1 SGHTA and CDR2 FQGTGA. The CDR3 is CASSLGDRENSPLHF. CDR3 DNA sequence: TGTGCCAGCAGTTTGGGGGACCGCGAAAATTCACCCCTCCACTTT.